This T cell receptor (beta chain) was sequenced in a study of PD-1 blockade in classical Hodgkin lymphoma. Time point described: newly diagnosed, previously untreated cHL patient sample. With magnetic negative selection, CD4+ T cells were purified from PBMCs that had been thawed. Produced via immunoSEQ multiplex PCR; TCRdb's table is partial and in-frame only. Among some 28,000 clones listed, roughly 90% were seen once. V lost 4 bases to trimming and J lost 8 bases, with 17 bases between them. This CDR3 has 14 amino acids. Germline CDR1 and CDR2: SGHRS and YFSETQ. This chain uses TRBV5-1 with TRBJ2-3, with D maybe TRBD2 (5 bases). The sequence was obtained from a human donor with classical Hodgkin lymphoma. Sample: CD4+ T cells from blood. In nucleotides, the CDR3 is TGCGCCAGCAGCCCCGGACTGGAAGCAGTTACGCAGTATTTT. Protein product: CASSPGLEAVTQYF.